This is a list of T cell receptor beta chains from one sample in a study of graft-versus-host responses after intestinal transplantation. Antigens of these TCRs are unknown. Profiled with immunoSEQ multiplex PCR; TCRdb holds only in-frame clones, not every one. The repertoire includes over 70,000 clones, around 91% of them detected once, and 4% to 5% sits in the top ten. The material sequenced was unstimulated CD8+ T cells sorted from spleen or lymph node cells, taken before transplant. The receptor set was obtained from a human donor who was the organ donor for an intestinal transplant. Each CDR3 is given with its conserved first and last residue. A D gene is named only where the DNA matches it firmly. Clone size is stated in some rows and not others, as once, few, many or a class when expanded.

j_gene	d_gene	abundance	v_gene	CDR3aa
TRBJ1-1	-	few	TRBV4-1	CASSQTENTEAFF
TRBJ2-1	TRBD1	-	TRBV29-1	CSATPGDRGDEQFF
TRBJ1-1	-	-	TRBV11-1	CASSLQGGTEAFF
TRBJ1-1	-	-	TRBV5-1	CASSLGQGGKVNTEAFF
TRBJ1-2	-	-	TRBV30	CAWATGQGHGYTF
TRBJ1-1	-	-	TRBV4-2	CASSPTGGRNTEAFF
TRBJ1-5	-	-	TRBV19	CASSIEEVVSNQPQHF
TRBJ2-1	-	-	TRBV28	CASNKGLELNEQFF
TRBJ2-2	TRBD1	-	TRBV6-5	CASSSGTGNTGELFF
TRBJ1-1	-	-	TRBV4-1	CALGDMNTEAFF
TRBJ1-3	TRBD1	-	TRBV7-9	CATRWAGGEAGNTIYF
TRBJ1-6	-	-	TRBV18	CATKPDALRTAAPFGSPLHF
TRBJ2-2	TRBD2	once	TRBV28	CASSTGLAGGPGELFF
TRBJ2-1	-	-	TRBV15	CATKTGNPPYNEQFF
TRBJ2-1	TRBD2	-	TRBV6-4	CASSVRASGPYNEQFF
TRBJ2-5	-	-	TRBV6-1	CASSTPAVETQYF
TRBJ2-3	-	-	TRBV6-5	CASSYIPGQRTDTQYF
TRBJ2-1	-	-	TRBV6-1	CASSEQTYNEQFF
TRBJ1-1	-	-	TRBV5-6	CASSLISLNTEAFF
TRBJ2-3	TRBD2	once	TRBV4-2	CASSQGGGLAGSDTQYF
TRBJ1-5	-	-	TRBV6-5	CASGPLRGVNQPQHF
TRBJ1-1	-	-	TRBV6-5	CASSQHRNTEAFF
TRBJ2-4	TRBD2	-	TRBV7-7	CASSSERGGLQYF
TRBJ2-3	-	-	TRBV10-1	CASSEELTGGTQYF
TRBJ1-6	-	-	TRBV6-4	CASSDNTYNSPLHF
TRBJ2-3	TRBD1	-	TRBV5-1	CASTWGQYTDTQYF
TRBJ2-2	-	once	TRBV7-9	CASRGVLTEVENTGELFF
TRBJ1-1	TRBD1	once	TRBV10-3	CAISEDRDAQTEAFF
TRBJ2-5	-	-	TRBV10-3	CAISESWGQGLQETQYF
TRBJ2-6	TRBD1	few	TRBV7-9	CASSLGSGTAFSGANVLTF
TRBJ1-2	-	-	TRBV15	CATSRVRQAVRGYTF
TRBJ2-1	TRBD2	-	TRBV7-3	CASSSGLAAPVTNEQFF
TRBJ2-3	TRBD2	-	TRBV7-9	CASSLASGGTDTQYF
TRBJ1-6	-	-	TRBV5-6	CASSYGDSPLHF
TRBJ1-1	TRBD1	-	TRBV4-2	CASSPTPAGQAEAFF
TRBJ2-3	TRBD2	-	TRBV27	CASSSGGVTQYF
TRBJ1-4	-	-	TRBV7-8	CASSPEHRAAGEKLFF
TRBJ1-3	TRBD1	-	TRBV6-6	CASSTGGGNTIYF
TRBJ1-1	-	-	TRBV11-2	CASSPGFGGSTEAFF
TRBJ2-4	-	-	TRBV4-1	CASNRDNRLNIQYF
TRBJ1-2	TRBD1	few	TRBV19	CASSPGQGLNGYTF
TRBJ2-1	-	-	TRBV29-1	CSVEEVGGNLEEQFF
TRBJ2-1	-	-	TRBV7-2	CASSRAYNEQFF
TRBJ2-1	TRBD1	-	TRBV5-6	CASSWGDRGLDEQFF
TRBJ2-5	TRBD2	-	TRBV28	CASRATSGGRETQYF
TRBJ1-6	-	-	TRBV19	CASRTANSPLHF
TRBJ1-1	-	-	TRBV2	CASRLYGNTEAFF
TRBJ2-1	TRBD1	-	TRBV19	CASSISRGPYNEQFF
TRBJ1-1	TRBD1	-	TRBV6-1	CASSELGQARLNTEAFF
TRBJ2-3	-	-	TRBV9	CASSSPSPEGQYF
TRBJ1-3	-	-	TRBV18	CASSPEVAYGGNTIYF
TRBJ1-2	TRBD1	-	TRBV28	CASRGNNRGNTF
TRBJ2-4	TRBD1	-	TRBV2	CASSGGTGVDIQYF
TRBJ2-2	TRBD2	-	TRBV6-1	CASSGTTSGHTGELFF
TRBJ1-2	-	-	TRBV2	CASSEMENYGYTF
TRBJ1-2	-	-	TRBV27	CASSLGDSDYGYTF
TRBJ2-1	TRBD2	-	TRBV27	CASSLVLADFNEQFF
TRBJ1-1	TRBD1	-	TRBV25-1	CASRAGTGGTEAFF
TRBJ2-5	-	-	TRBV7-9	CAGSLDGSQETQYF